The 28 T cell receptor beta chains reported below all come from one sample, sequenced in a study of T-cell memory formation after mild COVID-19. TCRdb processed the 5' RACE reads anew with MiXCR; each CDR3 protein has one entry. This sample carries under 300,000 distinct CDR3 sequences, approximately 8.4% of them seen once, and the ten largest clones take 20% to 25%. Sequenced input: PBMCs or a T cell subset sorted from them (not recorded which). The receptors derive from a young man who had mild COVID-19 (a few samples of this study predate the infection). Cell type and time point are not known.

The rearrangement links TRBV10-1 to TRBJ1-6; D is unresolved. Germline CDR1 is WNHNN and CDR2 is SYGVQD (reference sequence). Trimming pared 4 bases from V and 6 bases from J, leaving 10 bases between. The CDR3 runs 14 residues. The CDR3 reads CASSASGPNSPLHF. The DNA of the CDR3 is TGCGCCAGCAGTGCAAGCGGGCCTAATTCACCCCTCCACTTT.

This chain links TRBV10-1 with TRBJ2-3; 7 bases are shared with TRBD2. V gave up 4 bases and J gave up 4 bases; unmatched junction bases: 8. CDR1 and CDR2 (germline): WNHNN, SYGVQD (reference sequence). The CDR3 covers 15 residues. The CDR3 DNA reads as TGCGCCAGCAGTGTCAGCGGGGACCCCCCAGATACGCAGTATTTT. It yields the protein CASSVSGDPPDTQYF.

The chain links TRBV12-3 or TRBV12-4 to TRBJ2-5; D ambiguous. The CDR3 spans 13 residues. V was trimmed by 4 bases and J by 5 bases, leaving 11 bases between them. The CDR3 DNA is TGTGCCAGCAGTTCGTCCGGTCCCGAGACCCAGTACTTC. It is translated as CASSSSGPETQYF.

The rearrangement uses TRBV5-1 and TRBJ1-1, with D perhaps TRBD1 (6 bases). Deletions cut 4 bases from V and 5 bases from J, with 18 bases between. The CDR3 is made up of 15 amino acids. Germline CDR1 SGHRS, CDR2 YFSETQ. Written as DNA, the CDR3 is TGCGCCAGCAGCAACGTACAGGGTGCAAGAACTGAAGCTTTCTTT. This codes for CASSNVQGARTEAFF. Full variable domain (rest looked up from reference TRBV5-1 and TRBJ1-1): KAGVTQTPRYLIKTRGQQVTLSCSPISGHRSVSWYQQTPGQGLQFLFEYFSETQRNKGNFPGRFSGRQFSNSRSEMNVSTLELGDSALYLCASSNVQGARTEAFFGQGTRLTVV.

This clonotype was detected only a few times. The CDR3 region is CSARDLTLGGPSYF. The CDR3 DNA follows: TGCAGTGCTAGAGATCTAACCCTCGGGGGGCCCTCCTACTTC. The chain joins TRBV20-1 to TRBJ2-5; a weak D match, TRBD2 (7 bases). The CDR3 covers 14 residues. V lost 0 bases and J lost 14, with 22 bases in between. CDR1 DFQATT and CDR2 SNEGSKA come from the germline V gene (reference sequence).

V gene TRBV12-3 or TRBV12-4 combines with J gene TRBJ2-2, with D possibly matching TRBD2 (5 bases). V shed 5 bases and J shed 5 bases, with 15 bases lying between them. The CDR3 has 15 residues. This chain's CDR3 is CASSPFRGWTGELFF. The CDR3 DNA reads as TGTGCCAGCAGTCCCTTCCGGGGTTGGACCGGGGAGCTGTTTTTT.

The V gene is TRBV7-3, the J gene TRBJ2-1; 10 bases line up with TRBD2. The V and J ends lost 5 bases and 7 bases, in that order; junction bases with no gene match: 11. CDR1 is SGHTA and CDR2 is FQGTGA in the germline V gene. This CDR3 region has 16 residues. This CDR3 is CASSRPPGTSDNEQFF. The CDR3 coding sequence is TGTGCCAGCAGCCGCCCCCCCGGGACTAGCGATAATGAGCAGTTCTTC.

There are many counts of this clonotype. The rearrangement links TRBV12-3 or TRBV12-4 to TRBJ2-1; 7 bases align to TRBD1. The CDR3 has 13 amino acids. Germline trimming cut 5 bases from V and 7 bases from J; bases unmatched to any gene: 5. The CDR3 DNA is TGTGCCAGCAGTCCCGGGACAGTAAATGAGCAGTTCTTC. Amino acids: CASSPGTVNEQFF.

This rearrangement joins TRBV19 to TRBJ1-5; D is ambiguous. This CDR3 has 13 amino acids. V dropped 4 bases and J dropped 5 bases, with 9 bases sitting between them. Germline lookup yields CDR1 LNHDA and CDR2 SQIVND (reference sequence). The CDR3 bases are TGTGCCAGTAGTAAGTACGTGGATCAGCCCCAGCATTTT. It translates to CASSKYVDQPQHF.

In its sample, this clonotype was seen a few times. V usage is TRBV20-1 and J usage is TRBJ2-1, with 9 bases lining up with TRBD1. Germline V lookup: CDR1 DFQATT, CDR2 SNEGSKA (reference sequence). This CDR3 contains 12 residues. The V gene end was trimmed by 6 bases and the J gene end by 8 bases; junction bases not matched to a gene: 5. In DNA, the CDR3 is TGCAGTGCCCGACAGGGGGTGGATGAGCAGTTCTTC. Translating gives CSARQGVDEQFF.

The rearrangement joins TRBV2 to TRBJ2-1; the match to TRBD2 covers 9 bases. CDR3 length: 15 amino acids. Germline trimming cut 2 bases from V and 4 bases from J; bases unmatched to any gene: 3. The germline V gene has CDR1 SNHLY and CDR2 FYNNEI. CDR3 bases: TGTGCCAGCAGTGAATTGACTAGCGGATACAATGAGCAGTTCTTC. This encodes CASSELTSGYNEQFF.

This clonotype was recorded a few times. The chain uses TRBV27 and TRBJ1-1, with D unclear. Trimming removed 1 base from V and 8 bases from J, with 11 bases in between. Germline V gives CDR1 MNHEY, CDR2 SMNVEV (reference sequence). The CDR3 sequence is 13 residues long. The CDR3 loop reads CASSLYGSREAFF. CDR3 nucleotides: TGTGCCAGCAGTTTATACGGGTCCAGGGAAGCTTTCTTT.

This clonotype was counted between two and nine times. The rearrangement links TRBV5-1 to TRBJ1-1, with 8 bases that match TRBD1. The CDR3 extends over 15 amino acids. J lost 4 bases, V lost 4 bases, and 9 bases had no gene match. The germline gives CDR1 SGHRS, CDR2 YFSETQ. The CDR3 bases are TGCGCCAGCAGCCCGGGGACAGGACTCGCCACTGAAGCTTTCTTT. Translating it yields CASSPGTGLATEAFF.

This chain joins TRBV5-1 and TRBJ2-7, with TRBD1 identical over 9 bases. This CDR3 is 15 amino acids long. With V trimmed by 4 bases and J by 4 bases, 9 bases remained unmatched. The germline V gene has CDR1 SGHRS and CDR2 YFSETQ. For the CDR3, the DNA is TGCGCCAGCAGCGGAACCGGGACAGGGATATACGAGCAGTACTTC. Translating gives CASSGTGTGIYEQYF.

The table lists this clonotype with many counts. The chain combines TRBV5-1 with TRBJ2-7; TRBD2 is a possible D gene (6 bases). CDR1 is SGHRS, CDR2 YFSETQ, per germline. This CDR3 has 15 amino acids. Trimming left V 4 bases short and J 0 bases short, with 14 bases between. CDR3 region: CASSPGLLNSYEQYV. The CDR3 DNA is TGCGCCAGCAGCCCGGGACTCCTAAACTCCTACGAGCAGTACGTC.

This clonotype turned up a few times. As DNA, the CDR3 is TGTGCCACCGGGACTAGCACAGATACGCAGTATTTT. Its protein is CATGTSTDTQYF. V and J are TRBV6-5 and TRBJ2-3, with D possibly TRBD2 on 6 matching bases. Trimming cost V 10 bases and J 0 bases, with 8 bases left between them. Germline V gives CDR1 MNHEY, CDR2 SVGAGI. The CDR3 totals 12 residues.

There are a few counts of this clonotype. The chain couples TRBV15 to TRBJ2-5; possible D gene TRBD1, 5 bases. The CDR3 spans 15 residues. V lost 0 bases and J lost 7, with 15 bases in between. Germline lookup yields CDR1 LNHNV and CDR2 YYDKDF (reference sequence). Here the CDR3 DNA reads TGTGCCACCAGCAGAGATAAGGGGCAGGGCGCGACCCAGTACTTC. This gives the protein CATSRDKGQGATQYF.

The chain employs TRBV12-3 or TRBV12-4 and TRBJ2-2; D unresolved. V was pared by 5 bases and J by 1 base, with 11 bases between. This CDR3 region has 15 residues. This chain's CDR3 is CASSAYVGNTGELFF. The CDR3 region has the DNA TGTGCCAGCAGTGCCTACGTGGGGAACACCGGGGAGCTGTTTTTT.

This clonotype was seen repeatedly, ten times or more. The rearrangement links TRBV7-9 to TRBJ2-3; D is perhaps TRBD2 (5 bases). This CDR3 comprises 14 residues. Germline V lookup: CDR1 SEHNR, CDR2 FQNEAQ (reference sequence). The V gene lost 3 bases and the J gene lost 3 bases, with 10 bases spanning the gap. The CDR3 nucleotides read TGTGCCAGCAGCTTTAGCGTAGGGACAGATACGCAGTATTTT. This encodes CASSFSVGTDTQYF. The full variable domain, completed using reference TRBV7-9 and TRBJ2-3, is DTGVSQNPRHKITKRGQNVTFRCDPISEHNRLYWYRQTLGQGPEFLTYFQNEAQLEKSRLLSDRFSAERPKGSFSTLEIQRTEQGDSAMYLCASSFSVGTDTQYFGPGTRLTVL.

The rearrangement uses TRBV12-3 or TRBV12-4 and TRBJ1-2; unclear D gene. Trimming left V 1 base short and J 7 bases short, with 10 bases between. The CDR3 sequence is 13 residues long. The CDR3 DNA reads TGTGCCAGCAGTTTAGGTGCCCGGAGTGGCTACACCTTC. Amino acid sequence: CASSLGARSGYTF.

In its sample, this clonotype was seen many times. The V call is TRBV5-1, the J call TRBJ1-6; D uncertain. The germline V gene has CDR1 SGHRS and CDR2 YFSETQ. This CDR3 spans 13 amino acids. Trimming took 0 bases from V and 8 from J, leaving 6 bases between them. The CDR3 bases are TGCGCCAGCAGCTTGGATCGTGATTCACCCCTCCACTTT. Translated: CASSLDRDSPLHF.

Ten or more counts support this clonotype. The genes are TRBV5-1 and TRBJ1-3; D not resolved. Germline V gene data show CDR1 as SGHRS and CDR2 as YFSETQ. V dropped 0 bases and J dropped 2 bases, with 9 bases sitting between them. This CDR3 spans 15 amino acids. The CDR3 DNA is TGCGCCAGCAGCTTGGAACCACAGACTGGAAACACCATATATTTT. Encoded protein: CASSLEPQTGNTIYF.

Ten or more counts support this clonotype. V usage is TRBV5-4 and J usage is TRBJ1-4; D is unclear. V was trimmed by 4 bases and J by 8 bases, leaving 15 bases between them. CDR3 size: 14 residues. Germline CDR1 is SGHNT and CDR2 is YYREEE (reference sequence). The CDR3 DNA is TGTGCCAGCAGCCGTGAAAACCTTAGGGAAAAACTGTTTTTT. This gives the protein CASSRENLREKLFF.

A few counts support this clonotype. This chain connects TRBV7-6 to TRBJ2-5; D gene unclear. CDR1 SGHVS and CDR2 FNYEAQ come from the germline V gene. V was trimmed by 5 bases and J by 5 bases, leaving 9 bases between them. There are 12 residues in the CDR3. CDR3 protein: CASSPDLETQYF. For the CDR3, the DNA is TGTGCCAGCAGCCCGGACCTGGAGACCCAGTACTTC.

This clonotype was detected ten times or more. This chain uses TRBV24-1 with TRBJ2-1; D is possibly TRBD2 (7 bases). The CDR3 sequence is 17 residues long. V was pared by 4 bases and J by 4 bases, with 19 bases between. The germline V gene encodes CDR1 KGHDR and CDR2 SFDVKD. The CDR3 DNA follows: TGTGCCACCAGTGACCCATCGATAGGGGGGGGATACAATGAGCAGTTCTTC. Translating it yields CATSDPSIGGGYNEQFF.

This clonotype came up a few times. V is TRBV3-1 and J is TRBJ1-6; tentatively, D is TRBD1 (6 bases). This CDR3 region has 17 residues. V was trimmed by 1 base and J by 9 bases, leaving 19 bases between them. Per the germline V gene, CDR1 is LGHDT and CDR2 is YNNKEL (reference sequence). Here the CDR3 DNA reads TGTGCCAGCAGCCAAGGCATAGGGGGGCGGGATGTTTCACCCCTCCACTTT. Its translation: CASSQGIGGRDVSPLHF.

This chain joins TRBV28 and TRBJ2-7, with TRBD2 matching over 8 bases. Germline CDR1 MDHEN, CDR2 SYDVKM. J lost 2 bases, V lost 8 bases, and 11 bases had no gene match. The CDR3 totals 15 residues. CDR3 coding DNA: TGTGCCAGCTCCTCGGGAGGGGATTATACCTACGAGCAGTACGTC. It encodes CASSSGGDYTYEQYV.

This clonotype was detected a few times. The rearrangement links TRBV6-6 to TRBJ1-2; 7 bases align to TRBD1. Germline V gene lookup returns CDR1 MNHNY and CDR2 SVGAGI (reference sequence). Trimming cost V 5 bases and J 0 bases; bases outside gene matches: 9. This CDR3 has 16 residues. The CDR3, as DNA: TGTGCCAGCAGTGCTCCTGACAGGGAAGCTAACTATGGCTACACCTTC. This encodes CASSAPDREANYGYTF.